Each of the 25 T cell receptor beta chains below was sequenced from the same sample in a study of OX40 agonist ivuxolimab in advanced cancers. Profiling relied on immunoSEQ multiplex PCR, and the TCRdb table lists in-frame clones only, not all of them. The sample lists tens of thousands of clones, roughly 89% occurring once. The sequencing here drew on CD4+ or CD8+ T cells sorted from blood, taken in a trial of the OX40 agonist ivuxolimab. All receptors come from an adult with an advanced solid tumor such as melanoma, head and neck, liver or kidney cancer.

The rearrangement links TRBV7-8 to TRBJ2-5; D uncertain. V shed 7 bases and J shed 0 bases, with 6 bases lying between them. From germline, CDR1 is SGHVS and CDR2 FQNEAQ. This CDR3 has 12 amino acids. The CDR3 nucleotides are TGTGCCAGCAACCCGTACCAAGAGACCCAGTACTTC. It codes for CASNPYQETQYF.

CDR3 coding DNA: TGCGCCAGCAGCCAAGGCCGGCCTTACTATGGCTACACCTTC. Translated: CASSQGRPYYGYTF. The gene calls are TRBV4-3 and TRBJ1-2, with D unclear. CDR1 is LGHNA, CDR2 YSLEER, per germline. Trimming pared 1 base from V and 3 bases from J, leaving 9 bases between. This CDR3 region has 14 residues.

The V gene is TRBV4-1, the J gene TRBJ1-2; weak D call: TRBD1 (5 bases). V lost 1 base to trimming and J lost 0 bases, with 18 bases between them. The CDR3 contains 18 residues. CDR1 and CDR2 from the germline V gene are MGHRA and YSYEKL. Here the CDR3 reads CASSQGALGTYSNYGYTF. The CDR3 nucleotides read TGCGCCAGCAGCCAAGGGGCATTGGGGACGTACTCTAACTATGGCTACACCTTC.

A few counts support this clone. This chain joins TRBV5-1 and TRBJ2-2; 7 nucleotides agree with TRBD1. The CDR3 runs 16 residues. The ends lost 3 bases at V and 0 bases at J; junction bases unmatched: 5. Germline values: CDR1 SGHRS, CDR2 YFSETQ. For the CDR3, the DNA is TGCGCCAGCAGCTCTGGACAGGTCGCGAACACCGGGGAGCTGTTTTTT. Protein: CASSSGQVANTGELFF.

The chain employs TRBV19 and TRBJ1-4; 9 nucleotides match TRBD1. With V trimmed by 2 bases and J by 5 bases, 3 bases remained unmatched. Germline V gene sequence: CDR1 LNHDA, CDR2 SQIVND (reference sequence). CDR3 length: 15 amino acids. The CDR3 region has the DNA TGTGCCAGTAGTATATCCGGGACAGGGAATGAAAAACTGTTTTTT. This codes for CASSISGTGNEKLFF.

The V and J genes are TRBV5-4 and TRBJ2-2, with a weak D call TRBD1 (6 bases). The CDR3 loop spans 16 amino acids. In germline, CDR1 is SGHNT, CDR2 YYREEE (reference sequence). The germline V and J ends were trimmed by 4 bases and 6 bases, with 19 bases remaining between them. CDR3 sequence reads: CASSPSTGLGAGELFF. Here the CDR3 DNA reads TGTGCCAGCAGCCCCTCGACAGGTCTAGGGGCCGGGGAGCTGTTTTTT.

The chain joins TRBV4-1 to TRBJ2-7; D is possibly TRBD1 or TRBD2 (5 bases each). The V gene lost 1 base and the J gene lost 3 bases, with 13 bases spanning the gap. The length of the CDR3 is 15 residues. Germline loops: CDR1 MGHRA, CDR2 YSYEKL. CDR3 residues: CASSQGTRGSYEQYF. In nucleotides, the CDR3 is TGCGCCAGCAGCCAAGGAACTAGGGGTAGCTACGAGCAGTACTTC.

The CDR3 spells CASSEPGQRKTQYF. In nucleotides, the CDR3 is TGTGCCAGCAGTGAACCGGGGCAGCGAAAGACCCAGTACTTC. The rearrangement uses TRBV2 and TRBJ2-5; D tentatively reads TRBD1 or TRBD2 (5 bases each). This CDR3 is 14 amino acids long. V shed 2 bases and J shed 6 bases, with 13 bases lying between them. Germline CDR1 is SNHLY and CDR2 is FYNNEI.

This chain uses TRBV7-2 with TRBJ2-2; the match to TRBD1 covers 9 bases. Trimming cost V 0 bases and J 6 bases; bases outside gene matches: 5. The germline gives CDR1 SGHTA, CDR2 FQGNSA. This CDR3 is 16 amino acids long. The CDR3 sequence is CASSLAGQGRSGELFF. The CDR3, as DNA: TGTGCCAGCAGCTTAGCGGGACAGGGTCGGTCCGGGGAGCTGTTTTTT. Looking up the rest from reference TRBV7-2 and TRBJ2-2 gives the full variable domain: GAGVSQSPSNKVTEKGKDVELRCDPISGHTALYWYRQSLGQGLEFLIYFQGNSAPDKSGLPSDRFSAERTGGSVSTLTIQRTQQEDSAVYLCASSLAGQGRSGELFFGEGSRLTVL.

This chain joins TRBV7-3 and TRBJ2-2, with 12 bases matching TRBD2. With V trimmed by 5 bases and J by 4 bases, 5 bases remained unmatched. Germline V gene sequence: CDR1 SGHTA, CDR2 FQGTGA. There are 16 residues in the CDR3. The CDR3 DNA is TGTGCCAGCAGCCGACTAGCGGGGGCGAGCACCGGGGAGCTGTTTTTT. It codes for CASSRLAGASTGELFF.

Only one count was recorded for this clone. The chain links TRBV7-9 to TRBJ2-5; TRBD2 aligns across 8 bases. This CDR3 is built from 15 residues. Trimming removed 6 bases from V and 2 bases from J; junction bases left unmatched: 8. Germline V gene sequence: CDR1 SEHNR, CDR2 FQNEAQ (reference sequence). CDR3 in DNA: TGTGCCAGCAGAAAACCGGGACTAGGACAAGAGACCCAGTACTTC. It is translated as CASRKPGLGQETQYF.

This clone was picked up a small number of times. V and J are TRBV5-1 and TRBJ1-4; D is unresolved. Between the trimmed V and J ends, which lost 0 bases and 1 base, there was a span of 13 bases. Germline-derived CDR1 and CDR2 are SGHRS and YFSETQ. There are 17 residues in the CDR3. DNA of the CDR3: TGCGCCAGCAGCTTGGTGCCCGACGGCGTAACTAATGAAAAACTGTTTTTT. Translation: CASSLVPDGVTNEKLFF. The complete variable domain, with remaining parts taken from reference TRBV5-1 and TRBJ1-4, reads KAGVTQTPRYLIKTRGQQVTLSCSPISGHRSVSWYQQTPGQGLQFLFEYFSETQRNKGNFPGRFSGRQFSNSRSEMNVSTLELGDSALYLCASSLVPDGVTNEKLFFGSGTQLSVL.

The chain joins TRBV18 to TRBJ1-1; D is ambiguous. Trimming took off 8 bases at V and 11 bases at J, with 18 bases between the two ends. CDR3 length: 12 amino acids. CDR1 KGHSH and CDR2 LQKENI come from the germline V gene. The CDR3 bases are TGTGCCAGCCGAAACGGGCCCGACGCGGCTTTCTTT. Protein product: CASRNGPDAAFF. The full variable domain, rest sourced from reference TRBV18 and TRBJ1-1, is NAGVMQNPRHLVRRRGQEARLRCSPMKGHSHVYWYRQLPEEGLKFMVYLQKENIIDESGMPKERFSAEFPKEGPSILRIQQVVRGDSAAYFCASRNGPDAAFFGQGTRLTVV.

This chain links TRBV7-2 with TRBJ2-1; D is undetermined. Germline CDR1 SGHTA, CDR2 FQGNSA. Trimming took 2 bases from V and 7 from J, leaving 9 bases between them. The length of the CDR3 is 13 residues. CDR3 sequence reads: CASSLIGGNEQFF. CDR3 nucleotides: TGTGCCAGCAGCTTAATTGGTGGGAATGAGCAGTTCTTC.

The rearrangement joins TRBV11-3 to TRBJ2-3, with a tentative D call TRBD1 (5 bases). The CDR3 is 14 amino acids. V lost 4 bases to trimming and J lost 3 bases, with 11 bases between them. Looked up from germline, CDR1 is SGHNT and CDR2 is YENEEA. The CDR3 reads CASSSGMGTDTQYF. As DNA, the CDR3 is TGTGCCAGCAGCTCAGGGATGGGGACAGATACGCAGTATTTT. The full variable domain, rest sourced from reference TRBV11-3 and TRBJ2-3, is EAGVVQSPRYKIIEKKQPVAFWCNPISGHNTLYWYLQNLGQGPELLIRYENEEAVDDSQLPKDRFSAERLKGVDSTLKIQPAELGDSAVYLCASSSGMGTDTQYFGPGTRLTVL.

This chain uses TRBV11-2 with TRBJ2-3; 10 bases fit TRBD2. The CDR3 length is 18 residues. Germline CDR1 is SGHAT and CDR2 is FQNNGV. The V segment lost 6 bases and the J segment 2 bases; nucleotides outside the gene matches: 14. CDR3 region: CASRKTFWLAGVTDTQYF. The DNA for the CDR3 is TGTGCCAGCAGAAAAACGTTTTGGCTAGCGGGGGTCACAGATACGCAGTATTTT.

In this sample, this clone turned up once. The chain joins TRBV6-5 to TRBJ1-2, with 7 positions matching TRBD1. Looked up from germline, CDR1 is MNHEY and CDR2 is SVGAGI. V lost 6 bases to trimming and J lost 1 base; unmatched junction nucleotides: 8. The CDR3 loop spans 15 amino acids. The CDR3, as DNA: TGTGCCAGCAGGAGTTCTGGGGACAGTAACTATGGCTACACCTTC. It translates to CASRSSGDSNYGYTF.

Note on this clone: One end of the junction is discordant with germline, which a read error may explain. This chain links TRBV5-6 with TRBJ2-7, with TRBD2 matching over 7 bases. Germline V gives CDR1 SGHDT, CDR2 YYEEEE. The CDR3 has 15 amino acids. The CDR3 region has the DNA TGTGCCAGCAGCAGGCGGGGGATTAACCTCTACGGGCAGTACTTC. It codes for CASSRRGINLYGQYF.

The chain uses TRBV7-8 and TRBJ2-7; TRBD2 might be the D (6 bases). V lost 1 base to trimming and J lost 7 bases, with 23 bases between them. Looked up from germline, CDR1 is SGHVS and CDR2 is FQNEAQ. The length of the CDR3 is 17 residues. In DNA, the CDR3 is TGTGCCAGCAGCTTAGACTCCTTTTTCTCGAGGGCGGGGGAGCAGTACGTC. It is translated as CASSLDSFFSRAGEQYV.

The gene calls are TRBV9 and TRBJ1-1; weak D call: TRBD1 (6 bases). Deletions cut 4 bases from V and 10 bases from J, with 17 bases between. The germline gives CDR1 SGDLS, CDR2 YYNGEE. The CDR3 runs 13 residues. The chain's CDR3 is CASSPRGGQGAFF. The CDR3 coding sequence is TGTGCCAGCAGCCCCAGAGGGGGGCAGGGAGCTTTCTTT.

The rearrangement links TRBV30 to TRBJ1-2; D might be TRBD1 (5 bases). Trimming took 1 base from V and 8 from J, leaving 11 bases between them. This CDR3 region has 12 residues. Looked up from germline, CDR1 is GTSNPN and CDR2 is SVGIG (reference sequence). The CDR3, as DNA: TGTGCCTGGAGTGGGGGGTTTGGAGGCTACACCTTC. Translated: CAWSGGFGGYTF.

In DNA, the CDR3 is TGTGCCAGTAGTATCGAGTCAGGGGCCGAACCGAACTATGGCTACACCTTC. Translating it yields CASSIESGAEPNYGYTF. The V gene is TRBV19, the J gene TRBJ1-2; possibly TRBD1 for D (6 bases). This CDR3 is 17 amino acids long. The germline gives CDR1 LNHDA, CDR2 SQIVND (reference sequence). V lost 3 bases and J lost 2, with 19 bases in between. The full variable domain, in which reference TRBV19 and TRBJ1-2 provide the parts outside the CDR3, is DGGITQSPKYLFRKEGQNVTLSCEQNLNHDAMYWYRQDPGQGLRLIYYSQIVNDFQKGDIAEGYSVSREKKESFPLTVTSAQKNPTAFYLCASSIESGAEPNYGYTFGSGTRLTVV.

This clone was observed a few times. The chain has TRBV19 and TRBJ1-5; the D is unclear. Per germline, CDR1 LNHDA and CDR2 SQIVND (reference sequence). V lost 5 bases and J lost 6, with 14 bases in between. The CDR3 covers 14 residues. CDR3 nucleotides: TGTGCCAGTAGTCCCAAATCCGTGGGTCAGCCCCAGCATTTT. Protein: CASSPKSVGQPQHF.

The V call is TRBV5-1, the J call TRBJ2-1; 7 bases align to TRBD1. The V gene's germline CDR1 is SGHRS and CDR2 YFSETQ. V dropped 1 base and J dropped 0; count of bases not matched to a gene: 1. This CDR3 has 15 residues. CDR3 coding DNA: TGCGCCAGCAGCTTGCGGGACAGCTCCTACAATGAGCAGTTCTTC. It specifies CASSLRDSSYNEQFF.

The CDR3 loop reads CASSLDGVGTDTQYF. The CDR3 DNA reads as TGTGCCAGCAGCTTGGACGGGGTGGGCACAGATACGCAGTATTTT. V and J are TRBV5-6 and TRBJ2-3, with D possibly being TRBD2 (5 bases). Germline CDR1 reads SGHDT; CDR2 reads YYEEEE. This CDR3 contains 15 residues. V was shortened by 0 bases and J by 1 base, with 9 bases between the two germline ends.